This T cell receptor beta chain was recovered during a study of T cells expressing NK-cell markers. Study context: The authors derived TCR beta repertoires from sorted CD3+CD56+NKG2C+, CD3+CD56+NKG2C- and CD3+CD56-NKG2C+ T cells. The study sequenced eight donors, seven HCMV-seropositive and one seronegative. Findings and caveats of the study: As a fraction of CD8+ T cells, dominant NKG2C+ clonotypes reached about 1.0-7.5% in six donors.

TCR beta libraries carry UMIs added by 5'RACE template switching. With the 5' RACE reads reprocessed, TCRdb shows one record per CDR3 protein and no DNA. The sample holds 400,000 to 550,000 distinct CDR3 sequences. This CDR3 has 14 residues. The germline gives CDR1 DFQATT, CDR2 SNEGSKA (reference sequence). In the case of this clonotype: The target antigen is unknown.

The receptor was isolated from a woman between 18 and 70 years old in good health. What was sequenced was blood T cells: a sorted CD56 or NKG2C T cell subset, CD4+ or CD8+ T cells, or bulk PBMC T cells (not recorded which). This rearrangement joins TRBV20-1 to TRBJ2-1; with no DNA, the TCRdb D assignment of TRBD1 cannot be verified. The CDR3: CSARVLQGGNEQFF.